The 20 T cell receptor beta chains listed next were all sequenced from one sample in a study of blood T cell repertoires in COVID-19. Sequencing used immunoSEQ multiplex PCR; TCRdb keeps in-frame clones, though not all of them. The table lists about 57,000 clones, about 91% of them singletons. The sample taken for sequencing was peripheral blood. Receptors originate from a man aged 55 to 70 with acute or convalescent COVID-19.

This clone occurred a few times. This sequence joins TRBV7-2 and TRBJ2-3, with TRBD1 matching 8 bases. CDR1 and CDR2 (germline): SGHTA, FQGNSA. This CDR3 contains 15 residues. After removal of 6 bases from V and 2 bases from J, the junction contained 7 bases not matched to a gene. The chain's CDR3 is CASRLDRGYTDTQYF. The CDR3 DNA follows: TGTGCCAGCAGACTCGACAGGGGATACACAGATACGCAGTATTTT.

This clone occurred a few times. The chain joins TRBV5-6 to TRBJ2-3; 16 bases agree with TRBD2. Germline assignment: CDR1 SGHDT and CDR2 YYEEEE. The CDR3 contains 18 residues. The ends lost 4 bases at V and 1 base at J; junction bases unmatched: 6. CDR3 amino acids: CASSTAGTSGRGTDTQYF. CDR3 bases: TGTGCCAGCAGCACTGCCGGGACTAGCGGGAGGGGCACAGATACGCAGTATTTT.

This sequence joins TRBV28 and TRBJ2-7; D ambiguous. Between the trimmed V and J ends, which lost 4 bases and 3 bases, there was a span of 7 bases. CDR3 length: 12 amino acids. Looked up from germline, CDR1 is MDHEN and CDR2 is SYDVKM. CDR3 DNA: TGTGCCAGCAGTTCGCAGTACTACGAGCAGTACTTC. It specifies CASSSQYYEQYF.

This clone was seen a few times. This sequence joins TRBV7-8 and TRBJ1-1; the match to TRBD1 covers 7 bases. This CDR3 spans 15 amino acids. Trimming at V came to 4 bases and at J to 4 bases, leaving 9 bases not matched to a gene. CDR1 and CDR2 (germline): SGHVS, FQNEAQ. The CDR3: CASSSRQGDGTEAFF. As DNA, the CDR3 is TGTGCCAGCAGCTCCCGACAGGGCGATGGCACTGAAGCTTTCTTT.

The chain combines TRBV6-5 with TRBJ1-3; TRBD1 might be the D (5 bases). The V end lost 6 bases, the J end lost 8 bases, and 20 bases lay between the germline ends. CDR3 length equals 15 residues. Looked up from germline, CDR1 is MNHEY and CDR2 is SVGAGI. The CDR3 loop is CASRSEGGAFDTIYF. In nucleotides, the CDR3 is TGTGCCAGCAGGTCCGAAGGAGGGGCCTTTGACACCATATATTTT.

The V call is TRBV30, the J call TRBJ1-1; 8 bases map to TRBD1. V shed 7 bases, J shed 4 bases, and the junction held 5 bases outside the gene matches. This CDR3 spans 12 amino acids. Germline V gives CDR1 GTSNPN, CDR2 SVGIG (reference sequence). The CDR3 protein is CASSTGVTEAFF. The CDR3 nucleotides read TGTGCCTCGTCGACAGGGGTCACTGAAGCTTTCTTT.

The J gene is TRBJ2-7, the V gene TRBV19, with D perhaps TRBD1 (6 bases). Germline CDR1 is LNHDA and CDR2 is SQIVND (reference sequence). This CDR3 is 13 amino acids long. With 6 bases removed from V and 5 bases from J, the gap between germline ends came to 14 bases. In DNA, the CDR3 is TGTGCCAGTAGCTTAGACAGGACGGACGAGCAGTACTTC. Amino acid sequence: CASSLDRTDEQYF.

This clone was seen a handful of times. V and J are TRBV4-2 and TRBJ2-7; 7 positions agree with TRBD2. V gave up 3 bases and J gave up 5 bases; unmatched junction bases: 7. The germline V gene has CDR1 LGHNA and CDR2 YNFKEQ. The CDR3 is 14 residues long. CDR3 region: CASSQGGLVDEQYF. The CDR3 coding sequence is TGTGCCAGCAGCCAGGGTGGACTAGTCGACGAGCAGTACTTC.

The gene calls are TRBV25-1 and TRBJ2-7; 7 bases align to TRBD1. CDR1 and CDR2 (germline): MGHDK, SYGVNS. With V trimmed by 2 bases and J by 12 bases, 10 bases remained unmatched. The CDR3 totals 13 residues. CDR3 amino acids: CASSERYRGRWYF. In nucleotides, the CDR3 is TGTGCCAGCAGTGAACGTTACAGGGGCCGGTGGTACTTC.

V and J are TRBV28 and TRBJ1-5; D is possibly TRBD1 (5 bases). Germline CDR1 reads MDHEN; CDR2 reads SYDVKM. With 5 bases removed from V and 4 bases from J, the gap between germline ends came to 21 bases. The CDR3 consists of 17 residues. CDR3 in DNA: TGTGCCAGCAGTCCCCCCTTTGGGGGGGAAGGGAATCAGCCCCAGCATTTT. Translated, it gives CASSPPFGGEGNQPQHF.

The J gene is TRBJ1-2, the V gene TRBV4-3; D not resolved. CDR3 length equals 13 residues. CDR1 is LGHNA, CDR2 YSLEER, per germline. V was shortened by 1 base and J by 4 bases, with 7 bases between the two germline ends. The CDR3 coding sequence is TGCGCCAGCAGCCAAGGACGACTCTATGGCTACACCTTC. Residues: CASSQGRLYGYTF.

J is TRBJ1-5 and V is TRBV18; D remains ambiguous. Trimming pared 3 bases from V and 0 bases from J, leaving 6 bases between. Germline V CDR1 and CDR2: KGHSH, LQKENI. The CDR3 covers 14 residues. The CDR3 bases are TGTGCCAGCTCACCGTCAGGTAGCAATCAGCCCCAGCATTTT. Translation gives CASSPSGSNQPQHF. Based on the CDR3 plus reference TRBV18 and TRBJ1-5, the full variable domain is NAGVMQNPRHLVRRRGQEARLRCSPMKGHSHVYWYRQLPEEGLKFMVYLQKENIIDESGMPKERFSAEFPKEGPSILRIQQVVRGDSAAYFCASSPSGSNQPQHFGDGTRLSIL.

The rearrangement joins TRBV9 to TRBJ2-3; TRBD2 matches at 9 bases. Germline CDR1 reads SGDLS; CDR2 reads YYNGEE. The length of the CDR3 is 16 residues. The junction had 7 bases not matched to a gene; V was cut back by 3 bases and J by 2 bases. The CDR3 region has the DNA TGTGCCAGCAGCGAGGGGGCTAGCGGGGCCACAGATACGCAGTATTTT. Its translation: CASSEGASGATDTQYF. The complete variable domain, with remaining parts taken from reference TRBV9 and TRBJ2-3, reads DSGVTQTPKHLITATGQRVTLRCSPRSGDLSVYWYQQSLDQGLQFLIQYYNGEERAKGNILERFSAQQFPDLHSELNLSSLELGDSALYFCASSEGASGATDTQYFGPGTRLTVL.

The chain carries TRBV6-2 or TRBV6-3 and TRBJ2-5; D might be TRBD1 (5 bases). Germline CDR1 and CDR2: MNHEY and SVGEGT. V was cut by 2 bases and J by 1 base, with 20 bases left in between. This CDR3 comprises 18 residues. The DNA for the CDR3 is TGTGCCAGCAGTTACCCCGTTTTGGCAGGGATACCCCAAGAGACCCAGTACTTC. Its translation is CASSYPVLAGIPQETQYF.

The V gene is TRBV14, the J gene TRBJ1-6; 11 positions match TRBD1. The germline gives CDR1 SGHDN, CDR2 FVKESK. The CDR3 sequence is 14 residues long. V dropped 4 bases and J dropped 13; count of bases not matched to a gene: 6. CDR3 bases: TGTGCCAGCAGCCTACGGACAGGGGGCAGTCCCCTCCACTTT. This sequence encodes CASSLRTGGSPLHF.

The rearrangement joins TRBV6-6 to TRBJ2-7; tentative D call: TRBD2 (6 bases). With 6 bases removed from V and 4 bases from J, the gap between germline ends came to 19 bases. The CDR3 sequence is 15 residues long. Germline values: CDR1 MNHNY, CDR2 SVGAGI (reference sequence). The CDR3 bases are TGTGCCAGCAGGCCCCAGTCCGGGAGATCGTACGAGCAGTACTTC. It is translated as CASRPQSGRSYEQYF.

V gene TRBV11-2 combines with J gene TRBJ1-4; the D gene is possibly TRBD1 (5 bases). V was clipped by 4 bases and J by 0 bases, with 18 bases between them. Germline loops: CDR1 SGHAT, CDR2 FQNNGV. This CDR3 is built from 18 residues. CDR3 nucleotide sequence: TGTGCCAGCAGCTCCGGGGGAGATTGGACTGCAACTAATGAAAAACTGTTTTTT. This encodes CASSSGGDWTATNEKLFF.

The chain carries TRBV4-3 and TRBJ1-2; D uncertain. Trimming took 0 bases from V and 5 from J, leaving 10 bases between them. The CDR3 is 14 residues long. The germline V gene has CDR1 LGHNA and CDR2 YSLEER. The CDR3 sequence: CASSQDPAGYGYTF. DNA for the CDR3: TGCGCCAGCAGCCAAGATCCGGCGGGTTATGGCTACACCTTC.

V is TRBV9 and J is TRBJ2-3; TRBD1 is a possible D gene (5 bases). CDR3 length: 15 residues. Trimming removed 0 bases at V and 5 bases at J, with 13 bases between. In germline, CDR1 is SGDLS, CDR2 YYNGEE. The CDR3 sequence is CASSVDEGAGDTQYF. The CDR3 coding sequence is TGTGCCAGCAGCGTAGACGAAGGGGCCGGAGATACGCAGTATTTT.

This clone came up a few times. The chain recombines TRBV19 with TRBJ2-7; 9 bases are a match to TRBD1. Germline CDR1 reads LNHDA; CDR2 reads SQIVND (reference sequence). V trimming: 5 bases; J trimming: 1 base; junction bases outside the gene matches: 3. CDR3 length: 14 amino acids. CDR3 amino acids: CASSFGQGSYEQYF. The CDR3 DNA sequence: TGTGCCAGTAGTTTCGGACAGGGGTCCTACGAGCAGTACTTC.